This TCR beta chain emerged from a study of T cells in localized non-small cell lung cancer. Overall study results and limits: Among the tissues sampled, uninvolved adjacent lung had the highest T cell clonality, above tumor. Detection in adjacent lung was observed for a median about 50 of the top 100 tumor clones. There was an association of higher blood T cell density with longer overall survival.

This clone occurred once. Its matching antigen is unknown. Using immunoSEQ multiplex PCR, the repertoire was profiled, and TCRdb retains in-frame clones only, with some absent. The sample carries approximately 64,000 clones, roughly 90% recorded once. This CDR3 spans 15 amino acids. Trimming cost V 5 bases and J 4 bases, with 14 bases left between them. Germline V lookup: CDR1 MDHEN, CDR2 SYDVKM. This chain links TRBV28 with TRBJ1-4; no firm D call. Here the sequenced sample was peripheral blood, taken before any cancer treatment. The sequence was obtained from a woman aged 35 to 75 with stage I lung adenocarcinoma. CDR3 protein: CASSTATGVNEKLFF. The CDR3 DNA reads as TGTGCCAGCAGTACCGCCACGGGCGTTAATGAAAAACTGTTTTTT.